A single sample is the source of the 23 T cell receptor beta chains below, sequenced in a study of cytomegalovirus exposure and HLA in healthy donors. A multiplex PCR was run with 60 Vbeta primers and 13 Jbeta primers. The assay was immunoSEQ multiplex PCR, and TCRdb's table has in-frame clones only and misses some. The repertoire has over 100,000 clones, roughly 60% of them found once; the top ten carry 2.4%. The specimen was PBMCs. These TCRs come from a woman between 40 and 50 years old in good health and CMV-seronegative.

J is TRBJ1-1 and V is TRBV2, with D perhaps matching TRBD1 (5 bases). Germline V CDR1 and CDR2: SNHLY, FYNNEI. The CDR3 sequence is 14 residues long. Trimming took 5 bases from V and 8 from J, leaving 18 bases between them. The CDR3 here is CASSFTGTGGEAFF. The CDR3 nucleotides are TGTGCCAGCAGTTTTACAGGAACGGGTGGGGAAGCTTTCTTT.

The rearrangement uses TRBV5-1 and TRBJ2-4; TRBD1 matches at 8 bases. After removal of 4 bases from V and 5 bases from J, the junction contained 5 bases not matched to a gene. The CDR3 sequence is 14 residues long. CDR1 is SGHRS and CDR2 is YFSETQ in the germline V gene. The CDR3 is CASSPPGQENIQYF. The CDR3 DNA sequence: TGCGCCAGCAGCCCACCGGGACAGGAAAACATTCAGTACTTC.

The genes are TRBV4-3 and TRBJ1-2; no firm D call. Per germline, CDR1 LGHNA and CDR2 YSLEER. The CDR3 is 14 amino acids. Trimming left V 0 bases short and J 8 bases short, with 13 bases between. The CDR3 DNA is TGCGCCAGCAGCCAAGAATCCCCACGGGAAGGCTACACCTTC. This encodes CASSQESPREGYTF.

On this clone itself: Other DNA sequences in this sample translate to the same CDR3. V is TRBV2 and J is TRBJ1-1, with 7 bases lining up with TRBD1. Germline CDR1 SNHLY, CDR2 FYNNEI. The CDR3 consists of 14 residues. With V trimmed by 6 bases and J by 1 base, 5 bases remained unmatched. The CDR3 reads CASSETGRNTEAFF. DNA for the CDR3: TGTGCCAGCAGCGAGACAGGGAGGAACACTGAAGCTTTCTTT.

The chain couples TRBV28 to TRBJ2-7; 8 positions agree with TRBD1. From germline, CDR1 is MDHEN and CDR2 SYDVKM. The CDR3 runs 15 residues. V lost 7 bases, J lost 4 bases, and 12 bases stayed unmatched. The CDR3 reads CASNIIRRGRYEQYF. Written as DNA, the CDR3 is TGTGCCAGCAATATCATCCGCAGGGGGCGGTACGAGCAGTACTTC.

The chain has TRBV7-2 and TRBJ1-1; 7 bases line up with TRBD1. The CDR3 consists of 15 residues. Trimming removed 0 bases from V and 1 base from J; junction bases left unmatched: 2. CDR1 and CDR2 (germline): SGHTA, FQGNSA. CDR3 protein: CASSLARTGNTEAFF. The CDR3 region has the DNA TGTGCCAGCAGCTTAGCGCGGACAGGGAACACTGAAGCTTTCTTT.

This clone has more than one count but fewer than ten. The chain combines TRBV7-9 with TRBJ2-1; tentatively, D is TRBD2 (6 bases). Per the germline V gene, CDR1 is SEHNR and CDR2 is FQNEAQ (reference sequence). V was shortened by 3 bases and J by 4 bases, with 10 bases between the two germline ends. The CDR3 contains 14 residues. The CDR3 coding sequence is TGTGCCAGCAGCTTCGGGGGTGTATACAATGAGCAGTTCTTC. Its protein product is CASSFGGVYNEQFF.

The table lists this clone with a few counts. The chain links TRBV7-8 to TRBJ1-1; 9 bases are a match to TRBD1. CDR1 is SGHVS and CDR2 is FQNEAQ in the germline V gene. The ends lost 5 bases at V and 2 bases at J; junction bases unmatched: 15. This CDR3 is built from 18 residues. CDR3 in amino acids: CASSHRRFGQGRNTEAFF. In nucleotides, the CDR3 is TGTGCCAGCAGCCATCGTCGTTTCGGACAGGGGAGAAACACTGAAGCTTTCTTT.

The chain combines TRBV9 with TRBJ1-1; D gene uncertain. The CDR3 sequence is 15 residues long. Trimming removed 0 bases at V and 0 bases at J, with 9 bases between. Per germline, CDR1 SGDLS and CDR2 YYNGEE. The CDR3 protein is CASSVVPGMNTEAFF. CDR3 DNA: TGTGCCAGCAGCGTAGTACCGGGGATGAACACTGAAGCTTTCTTT. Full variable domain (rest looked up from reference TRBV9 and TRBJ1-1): DSGVTQTPKHLITATGQRVTLRCSPRSGDLSVYWYQQSLDQGLQFLIQYYNGEERAKGNILERFSAQQFPDLHSELNLSSLELGDSALYFCASSVVPGMNTEAFFGQGTRLTVV.

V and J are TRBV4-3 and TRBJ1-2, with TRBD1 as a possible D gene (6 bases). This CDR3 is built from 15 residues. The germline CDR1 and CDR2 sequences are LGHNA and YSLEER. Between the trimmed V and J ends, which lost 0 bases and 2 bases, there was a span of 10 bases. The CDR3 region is CASSQESGDNYGYTF. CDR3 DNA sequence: TGCGCCAGCAGCCAAGAGTCAGGGGACAACTATGGCTACACCTTC.

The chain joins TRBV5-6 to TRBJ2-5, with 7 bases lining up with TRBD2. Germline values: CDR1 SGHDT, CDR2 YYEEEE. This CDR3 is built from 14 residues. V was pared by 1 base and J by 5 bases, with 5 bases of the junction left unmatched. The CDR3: CASSLRGEVETQYF. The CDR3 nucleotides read TGTGCCAGCAGCTTGCGGGGGGAAGTTGAGACCCAGTACTTC.

The CDR3 DNA follows: TGTGCCAGCTCACCACCCGTCACAGATACGCAGTATTTT. Its protein product is CASSPPVTDTQYF. The chain carries TRBV18 and TRBJ2-3; the D is unclear. Between the trimmed V and J ends, which lost 0 bases and 2 bases, there was a span of 3 bases. Germline loops: CDR1 KGHSH, CDR2 LQKENI. The CDR3 contains 13 residues.

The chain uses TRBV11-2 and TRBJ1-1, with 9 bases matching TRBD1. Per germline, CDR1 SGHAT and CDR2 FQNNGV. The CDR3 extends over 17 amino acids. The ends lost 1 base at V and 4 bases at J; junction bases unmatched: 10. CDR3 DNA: TGTGCCAGCAGCTTAGTGAGCGGGACAGGGATCGTCACTGAAGCTTTCTTT. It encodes CASSLVSGTGIVTEAFF.

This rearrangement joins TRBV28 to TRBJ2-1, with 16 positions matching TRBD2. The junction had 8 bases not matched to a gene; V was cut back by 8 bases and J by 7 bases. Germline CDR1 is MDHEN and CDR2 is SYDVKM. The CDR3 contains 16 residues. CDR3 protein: CASGNPGLAGGNEQFF. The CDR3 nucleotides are TGTGCCAGCGGAAATCCGGGACTAGCGGGGGGGAATGAGCAGTTCTTC.

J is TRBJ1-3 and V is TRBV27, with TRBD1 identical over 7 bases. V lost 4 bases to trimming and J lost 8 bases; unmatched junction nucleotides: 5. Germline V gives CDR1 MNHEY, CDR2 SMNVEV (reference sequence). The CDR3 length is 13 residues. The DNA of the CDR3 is TGTGCCAGCAGTTCCCGACAGGGCTACACCATATATTTT. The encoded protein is CASSSRQGYTIYF.

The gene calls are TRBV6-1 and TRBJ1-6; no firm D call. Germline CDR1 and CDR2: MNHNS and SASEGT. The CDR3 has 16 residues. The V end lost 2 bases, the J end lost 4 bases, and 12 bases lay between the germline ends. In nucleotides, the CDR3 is TGTGCCAGCAGTGAAACTTGGCAGACTTATAATTCACCCCTCCACTTT. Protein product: CASSETWQTYNSPLHF.

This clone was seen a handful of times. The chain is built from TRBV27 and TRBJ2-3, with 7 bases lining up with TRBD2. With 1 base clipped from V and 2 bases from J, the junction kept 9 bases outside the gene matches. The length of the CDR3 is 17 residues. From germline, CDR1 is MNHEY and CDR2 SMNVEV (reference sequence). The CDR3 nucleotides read TGTGCCAGCAGTTTATTTCAGGGAGGGTCGAACACAGATACGCAGTATTTT. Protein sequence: CASSLFQGGSNTDTQYF.

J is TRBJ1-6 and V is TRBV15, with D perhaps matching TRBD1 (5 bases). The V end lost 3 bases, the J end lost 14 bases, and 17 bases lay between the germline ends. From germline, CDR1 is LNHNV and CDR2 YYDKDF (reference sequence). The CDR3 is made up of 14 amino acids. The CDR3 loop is CATSSTTVYGTLHF. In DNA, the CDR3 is TGTGCCACCAGCAGCACGACAGTCTACGGTACCCTCCACTTT.

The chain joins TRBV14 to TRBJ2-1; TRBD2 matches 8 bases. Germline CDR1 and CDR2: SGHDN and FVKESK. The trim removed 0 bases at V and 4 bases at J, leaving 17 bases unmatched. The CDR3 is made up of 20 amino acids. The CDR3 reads CASSQDRAAGGFFRYNEQFF. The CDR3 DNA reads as TGTGCCAGCAGCCAAGATAGGGCGGCGGGGGGATTTTTTAGGTACAATGAGCAGTTCTTC.

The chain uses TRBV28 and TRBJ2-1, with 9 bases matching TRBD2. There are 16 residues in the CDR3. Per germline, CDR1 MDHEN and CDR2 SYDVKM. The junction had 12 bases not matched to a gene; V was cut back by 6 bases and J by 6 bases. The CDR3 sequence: CASRAVAGGPINEQFF. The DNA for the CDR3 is TGTGCCAGCAGGGCCGTGGCGGGGGGGCCCATCAATGAGCAGTTCTTC. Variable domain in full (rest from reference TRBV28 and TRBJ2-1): DVKVTQSSRYLVKRTGEKVFLECVQDMDHENMFWYRQDPGLGLRLIYFSYDVKMKEKGDIPEGYSVSREKKERFSLILESASTNQTSMYLCASRAVAGGPINEQFFGPGTRLTVL.

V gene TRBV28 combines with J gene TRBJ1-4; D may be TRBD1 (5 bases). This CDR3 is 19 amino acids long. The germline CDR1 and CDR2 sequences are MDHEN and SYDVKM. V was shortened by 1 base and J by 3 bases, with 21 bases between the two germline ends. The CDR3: CASSLLGRTTGLPNEKLFF. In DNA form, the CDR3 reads TGTGCCAGCAGTTTATTAGGAAGGACAACAGGTCTTCCTAATGAAAAACTGTTTTTT.

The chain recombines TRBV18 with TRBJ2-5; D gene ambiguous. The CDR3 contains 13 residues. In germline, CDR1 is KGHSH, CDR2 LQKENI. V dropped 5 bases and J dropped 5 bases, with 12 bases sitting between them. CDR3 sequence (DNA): TGTGCCAGCTCAAGTGCCCCGAGCGAGACCCAGTACTTC. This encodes CASSSAPSETQYF. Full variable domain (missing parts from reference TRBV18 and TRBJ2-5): NAGVMQNPRHLVRRRGQEARLRCSPMKGHSHVYWYRQLPEEGLKFMVYLQKENIIDESGMPKERFSAEFPKEGPSILRIQQVVRGDSAAYFCASSSAPSETQYFGPGTRLLVL.

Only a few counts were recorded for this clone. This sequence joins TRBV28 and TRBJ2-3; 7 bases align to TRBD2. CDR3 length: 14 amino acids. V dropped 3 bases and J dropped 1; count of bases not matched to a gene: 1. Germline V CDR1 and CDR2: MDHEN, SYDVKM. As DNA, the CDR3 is TGTGCCAGCAGTTTCCTAGCGGGCACAGATACGCAGTATTTT. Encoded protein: CASSFLAGTDTQYF.